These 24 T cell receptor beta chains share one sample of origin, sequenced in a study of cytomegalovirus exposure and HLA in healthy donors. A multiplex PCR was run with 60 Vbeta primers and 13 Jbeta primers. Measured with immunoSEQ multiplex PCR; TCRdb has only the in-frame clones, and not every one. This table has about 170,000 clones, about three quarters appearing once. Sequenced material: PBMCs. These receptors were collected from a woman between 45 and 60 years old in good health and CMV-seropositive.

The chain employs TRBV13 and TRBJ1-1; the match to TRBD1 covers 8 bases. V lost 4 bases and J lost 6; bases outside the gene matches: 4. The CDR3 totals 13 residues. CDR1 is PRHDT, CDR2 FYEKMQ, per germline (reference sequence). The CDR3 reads CASSWTGYSEAFF. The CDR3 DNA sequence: TGTGCCAGCAGCTGGACAGGGTATTCTGAAGCTTTCTTT.

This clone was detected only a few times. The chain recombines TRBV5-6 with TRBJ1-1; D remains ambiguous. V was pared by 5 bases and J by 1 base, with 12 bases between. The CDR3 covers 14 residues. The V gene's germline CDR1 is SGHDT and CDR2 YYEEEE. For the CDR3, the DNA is TGTGCCAGCAGTTCGAGGTTAGCGAACACTGAAGCTTTCTTT. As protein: CASSSRLANTEAFF.

In DNA form, the CDR3 reads TGCGCCAGCAGCCCAAGCTGGGGGCCAGTGATGAACACTGAAGCTTTCTTT. Translating gives CASSPSWGPVMNTEAFF. This chain connects TRBV4-3 to TRBJ1-1; D is perhaps TRBD1 (6 bases). The CDR3 has 17 amino acids. Germline assignment: CDR1 LGHNA and CDR2 YSLEER. V was cut by 4 bases and J by 0 bases, with 18 bases left in between.

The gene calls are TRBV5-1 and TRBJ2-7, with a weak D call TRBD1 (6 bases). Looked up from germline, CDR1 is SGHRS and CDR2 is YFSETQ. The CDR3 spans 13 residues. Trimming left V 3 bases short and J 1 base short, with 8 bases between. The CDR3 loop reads CASSYRVSYEQYF. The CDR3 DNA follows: TGCGCCAGCAGCTACAGGGTATCCTACGAGCAGTACTTC.

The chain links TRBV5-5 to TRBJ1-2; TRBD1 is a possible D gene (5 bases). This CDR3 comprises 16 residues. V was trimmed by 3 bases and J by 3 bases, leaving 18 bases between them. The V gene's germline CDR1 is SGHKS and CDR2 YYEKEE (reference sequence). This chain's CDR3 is CASSSGDGGTYYGYTF. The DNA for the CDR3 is TGTGCCAGCAGCTCCGGGGACGGGGGGACTTACTATGGCTACACCTTC.

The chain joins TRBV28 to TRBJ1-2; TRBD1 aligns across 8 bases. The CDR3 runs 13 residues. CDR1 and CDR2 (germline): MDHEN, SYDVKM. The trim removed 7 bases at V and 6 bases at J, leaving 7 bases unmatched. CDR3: CASTSGGADGYTF. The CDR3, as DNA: TGTGCCAGCACCTCAGGGGGCGCAGATGGCTACACCTTC.

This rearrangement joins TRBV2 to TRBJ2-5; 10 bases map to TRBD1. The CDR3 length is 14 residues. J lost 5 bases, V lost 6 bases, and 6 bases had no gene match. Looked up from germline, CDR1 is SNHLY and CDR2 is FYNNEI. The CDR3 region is CASSEDRGMETQYF. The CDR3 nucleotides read TGTGCCAGCAGCGAGGACAGGGGGATGGAGACCCAGTACTTC.

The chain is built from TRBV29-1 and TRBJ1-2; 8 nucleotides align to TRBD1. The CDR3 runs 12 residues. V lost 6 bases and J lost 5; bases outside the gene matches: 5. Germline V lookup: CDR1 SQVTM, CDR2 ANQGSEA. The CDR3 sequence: CSVGRQGYGYTF. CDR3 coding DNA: TGCAGCGTGGGACGACAGGGGTATGGCTACACCTTC.

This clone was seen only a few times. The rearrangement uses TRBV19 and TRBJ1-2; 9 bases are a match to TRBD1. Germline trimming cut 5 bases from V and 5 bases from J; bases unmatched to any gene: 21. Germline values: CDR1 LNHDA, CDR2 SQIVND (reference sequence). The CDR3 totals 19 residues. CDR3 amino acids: CASSPPPGTGTLYSYGYTF. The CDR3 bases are TGTGCCAGTAGTCCTCCCCCCGGGACAGGGACGTTATATTCTTATGGCTACACCTTC. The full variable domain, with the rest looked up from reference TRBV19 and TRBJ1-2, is DGGITQSPKYLFRKEGQNVTLSCEQNLNHDAMYWYRQDPGQGLRLIYYSQIVNDFQKGDIAEGYSVSREKKESFPLTVTSAQKNPTAFYLCASSPPPGTGTLYSYGYTFGSGTRLTVV.

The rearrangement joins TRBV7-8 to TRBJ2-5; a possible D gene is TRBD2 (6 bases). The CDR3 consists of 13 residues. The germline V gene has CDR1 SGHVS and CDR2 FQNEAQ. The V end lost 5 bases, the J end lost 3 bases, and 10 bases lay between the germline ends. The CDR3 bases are TGTGCCAGCAGCCTCGGAGGGAAAGAGACCCAGTACTTC. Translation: CASSLGGKETQYF.

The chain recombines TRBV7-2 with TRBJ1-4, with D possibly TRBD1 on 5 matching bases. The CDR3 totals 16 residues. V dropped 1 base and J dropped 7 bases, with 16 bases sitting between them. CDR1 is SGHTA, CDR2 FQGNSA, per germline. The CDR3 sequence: CASSLVGRGASEKLFF. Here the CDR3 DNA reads TGTGCCAGCAGCTTAGTGGGGAGGGGCGCTTCTGAAAAACTGTTTTTT. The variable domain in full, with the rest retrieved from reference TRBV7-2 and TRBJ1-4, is GAGVSQSPSNKVTEKGKDVELRCDPISGHTALYWYRQSLGQGLEFLIYFQGNSAPDKSGLPSDRFSAERTGGSVSTLTIQRTQQEDSAVYLCASSLVGRGASEKLFFGSGTQLSVL.

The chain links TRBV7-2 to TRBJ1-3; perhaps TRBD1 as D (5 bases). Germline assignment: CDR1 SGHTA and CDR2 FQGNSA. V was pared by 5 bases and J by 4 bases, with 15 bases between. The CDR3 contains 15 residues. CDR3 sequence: CASSLRVMRGNTIYF. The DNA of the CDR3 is TGTGCCAGCAGCCTCAGGGTAATGCGAGGAAACACCATATATTTT.

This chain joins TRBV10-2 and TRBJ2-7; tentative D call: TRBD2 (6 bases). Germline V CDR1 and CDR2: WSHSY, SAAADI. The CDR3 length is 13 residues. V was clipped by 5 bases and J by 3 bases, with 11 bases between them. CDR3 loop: CASSSTRGYEQYF. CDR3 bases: TGCGCCAGCAGTTCGACTAGGGGCTACGAGCAGTACTTC.

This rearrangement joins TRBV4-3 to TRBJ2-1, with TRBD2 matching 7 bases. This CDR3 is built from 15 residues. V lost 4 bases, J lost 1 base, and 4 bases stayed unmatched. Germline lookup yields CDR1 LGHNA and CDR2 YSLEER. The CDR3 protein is CASSPGLSSYNEQFF. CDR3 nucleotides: TGCGCCAGCAGCCCGGGACTATCTTCCTACAATGAGCAGTTCTTC.

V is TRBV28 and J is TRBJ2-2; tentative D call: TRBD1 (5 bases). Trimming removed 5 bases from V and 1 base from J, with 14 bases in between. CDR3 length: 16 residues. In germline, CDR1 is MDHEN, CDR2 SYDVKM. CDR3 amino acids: CASSAPLTGNTGELFF. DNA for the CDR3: TGTGCCAGCAGTGCCCCCCTTACAGGGAACACCGGGGAGCTGTTTTTT.

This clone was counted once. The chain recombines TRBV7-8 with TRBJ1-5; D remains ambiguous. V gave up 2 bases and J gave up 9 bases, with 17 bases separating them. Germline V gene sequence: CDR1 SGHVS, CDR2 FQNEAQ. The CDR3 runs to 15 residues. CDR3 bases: TGTGCCAGCAGCTTAAACACGAGGGCTTCGGGGCCCCAGCATTTT. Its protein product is CASSLNTRASGPQHF.

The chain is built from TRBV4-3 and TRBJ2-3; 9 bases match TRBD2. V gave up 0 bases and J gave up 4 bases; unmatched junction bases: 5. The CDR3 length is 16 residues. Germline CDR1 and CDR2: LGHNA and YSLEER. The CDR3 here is CASSQEAAGGPDTQYF. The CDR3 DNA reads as TGCGCCAGCAGCCAAGAGGCTGCGGGGGGGCCAGATACGCAGTATTTT.

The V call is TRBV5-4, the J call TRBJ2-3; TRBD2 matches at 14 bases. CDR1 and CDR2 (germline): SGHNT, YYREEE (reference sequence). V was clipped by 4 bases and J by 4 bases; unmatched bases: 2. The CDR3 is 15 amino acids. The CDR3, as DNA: TGTGCCAGCAGCCCGACTAGCGGGAGGGCAGATACGCAGTATTTT. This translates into CASSPTSGRADTQYF.

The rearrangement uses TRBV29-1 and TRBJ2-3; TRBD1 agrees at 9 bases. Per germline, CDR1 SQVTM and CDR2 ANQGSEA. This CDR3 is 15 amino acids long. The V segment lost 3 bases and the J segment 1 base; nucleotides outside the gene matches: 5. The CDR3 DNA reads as TGCAGCGTTGATGTGCGGGACAGGGGCACAGATACGCAGTATTTT. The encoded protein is CSVDVRDRGTDTQYF.

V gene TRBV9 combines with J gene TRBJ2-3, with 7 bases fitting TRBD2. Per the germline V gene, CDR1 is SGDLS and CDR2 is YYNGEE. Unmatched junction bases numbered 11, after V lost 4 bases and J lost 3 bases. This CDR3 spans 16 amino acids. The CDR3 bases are TGTGCCAGCAGCCCTGGAACCGGGACTACAACAGATACGCAGTATTTT. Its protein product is CASSPGTGTTTDTQYF.

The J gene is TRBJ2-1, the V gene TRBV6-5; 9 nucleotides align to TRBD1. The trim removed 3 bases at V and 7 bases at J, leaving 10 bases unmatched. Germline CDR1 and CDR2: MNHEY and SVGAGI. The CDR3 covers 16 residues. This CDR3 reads CASSYKPGQGENEQFF. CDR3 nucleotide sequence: TGTGCCAGCAGTTATAAACCGGGACAGGGAGAAAATGAGCAGTTCTTC.

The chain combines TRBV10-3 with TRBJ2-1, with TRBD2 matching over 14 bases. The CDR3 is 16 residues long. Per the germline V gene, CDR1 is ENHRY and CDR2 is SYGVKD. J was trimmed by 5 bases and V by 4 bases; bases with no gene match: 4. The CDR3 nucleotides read TGTGCCATCAGTGCACTGGGACTAGCGGGGGACAATGAGCAGTTCTTC. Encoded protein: CAISALGLAGDNEQFF.

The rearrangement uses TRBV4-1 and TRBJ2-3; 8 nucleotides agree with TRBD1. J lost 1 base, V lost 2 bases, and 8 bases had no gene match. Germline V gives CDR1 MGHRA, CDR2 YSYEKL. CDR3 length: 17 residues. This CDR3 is CASSQPPGRGRTDTQYF. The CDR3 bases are TGCGCCAGCAGCCAACCTCCTGGCAGGGGGCGCACAGATACGCAGTATTTT.

This chain's CDR3 is CASTNGGGYEQYF. For the CDR3, the DNA is TGTGCCAGCACCAACGGGGGGGGGTACGAGCAGTACTTC. The genes are TRBV2 and TRBJ2-7, with 8 bases that match TRBD2. The trim removed 7 bases at V and 4 bases at J, leaving 6 bases unmatched. Per germline, CDR1 SNHLY and CDR2 FYNNEI. The CDR3 consists of 13 residues. Together with reference TRBV2 and TRBJ2-7, the CDR3 gives the full variable domain: EPEVTQTPSHQVTQMGQEVILRCVPISNHLYFYWYRQILGQKVEFLVSFYNNEISEKSEIFDDQFSVERPDGSNFTLKIRSTKLEDSAMYFCASTNGGGYEQYFGPGTRLTVT.